This T cell receptor beta chain came from a study of T cell responses to AZD1222 COVID-19 vaccine. Overall study context: Second-dose schedules of about 4 or about 12 weeks were combined. Study-wide results and caveats: Clonal diversity was possibly underestimated, and the donors were mostly white British, with more females.

This clone was detected only a few times. No antigen is known for it. The method was immunoSEQ multiplex PCR; TCRdb's version includes in-frame clones alone and lacks a portion of them. This table has roughly 93,000 clones, 80% to 90% appearing once. The CDR3 contains 18 residues. V lost 0 bases, J lost 0 bases, and 15 bases lay in between. Germline V gene lookup returns CDR1 SGHNT and CDR2 YENEEA. This chain uses TRBV11-3 with TRBJ2-4, with D possibly being TRBD1 (6 bases). The source was peripheral blood, collected on day 0 of AZD1222 vaccination. The TCR comes from an adult in good health. CDR3 loop: CASSLDQQGSIAKNIQYF. The CDR3 nucleotides are TGTGCCAGCAGCTTAGATCAACAGGGATCTATAGCCAAAAACATTCAGTACTTC.